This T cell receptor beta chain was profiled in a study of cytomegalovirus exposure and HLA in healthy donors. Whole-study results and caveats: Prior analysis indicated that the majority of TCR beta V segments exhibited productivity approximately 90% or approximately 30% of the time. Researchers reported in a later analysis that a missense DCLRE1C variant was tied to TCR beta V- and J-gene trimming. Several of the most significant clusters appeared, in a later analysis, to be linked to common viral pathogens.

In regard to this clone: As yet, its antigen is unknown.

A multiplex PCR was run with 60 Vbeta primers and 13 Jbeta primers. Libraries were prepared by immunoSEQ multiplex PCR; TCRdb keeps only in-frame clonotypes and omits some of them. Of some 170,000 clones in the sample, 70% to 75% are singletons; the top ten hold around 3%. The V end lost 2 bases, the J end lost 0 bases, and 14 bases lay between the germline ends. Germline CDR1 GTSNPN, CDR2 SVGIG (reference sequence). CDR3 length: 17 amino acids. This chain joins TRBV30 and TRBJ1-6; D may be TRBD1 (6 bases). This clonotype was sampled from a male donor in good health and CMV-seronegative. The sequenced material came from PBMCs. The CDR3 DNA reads TGTGCCTGGAGTTGGCTTGACAGGAGCTCCTATAATTCACCCCTCCACTTT. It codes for CAWSWLDRSSYNSPLHF.